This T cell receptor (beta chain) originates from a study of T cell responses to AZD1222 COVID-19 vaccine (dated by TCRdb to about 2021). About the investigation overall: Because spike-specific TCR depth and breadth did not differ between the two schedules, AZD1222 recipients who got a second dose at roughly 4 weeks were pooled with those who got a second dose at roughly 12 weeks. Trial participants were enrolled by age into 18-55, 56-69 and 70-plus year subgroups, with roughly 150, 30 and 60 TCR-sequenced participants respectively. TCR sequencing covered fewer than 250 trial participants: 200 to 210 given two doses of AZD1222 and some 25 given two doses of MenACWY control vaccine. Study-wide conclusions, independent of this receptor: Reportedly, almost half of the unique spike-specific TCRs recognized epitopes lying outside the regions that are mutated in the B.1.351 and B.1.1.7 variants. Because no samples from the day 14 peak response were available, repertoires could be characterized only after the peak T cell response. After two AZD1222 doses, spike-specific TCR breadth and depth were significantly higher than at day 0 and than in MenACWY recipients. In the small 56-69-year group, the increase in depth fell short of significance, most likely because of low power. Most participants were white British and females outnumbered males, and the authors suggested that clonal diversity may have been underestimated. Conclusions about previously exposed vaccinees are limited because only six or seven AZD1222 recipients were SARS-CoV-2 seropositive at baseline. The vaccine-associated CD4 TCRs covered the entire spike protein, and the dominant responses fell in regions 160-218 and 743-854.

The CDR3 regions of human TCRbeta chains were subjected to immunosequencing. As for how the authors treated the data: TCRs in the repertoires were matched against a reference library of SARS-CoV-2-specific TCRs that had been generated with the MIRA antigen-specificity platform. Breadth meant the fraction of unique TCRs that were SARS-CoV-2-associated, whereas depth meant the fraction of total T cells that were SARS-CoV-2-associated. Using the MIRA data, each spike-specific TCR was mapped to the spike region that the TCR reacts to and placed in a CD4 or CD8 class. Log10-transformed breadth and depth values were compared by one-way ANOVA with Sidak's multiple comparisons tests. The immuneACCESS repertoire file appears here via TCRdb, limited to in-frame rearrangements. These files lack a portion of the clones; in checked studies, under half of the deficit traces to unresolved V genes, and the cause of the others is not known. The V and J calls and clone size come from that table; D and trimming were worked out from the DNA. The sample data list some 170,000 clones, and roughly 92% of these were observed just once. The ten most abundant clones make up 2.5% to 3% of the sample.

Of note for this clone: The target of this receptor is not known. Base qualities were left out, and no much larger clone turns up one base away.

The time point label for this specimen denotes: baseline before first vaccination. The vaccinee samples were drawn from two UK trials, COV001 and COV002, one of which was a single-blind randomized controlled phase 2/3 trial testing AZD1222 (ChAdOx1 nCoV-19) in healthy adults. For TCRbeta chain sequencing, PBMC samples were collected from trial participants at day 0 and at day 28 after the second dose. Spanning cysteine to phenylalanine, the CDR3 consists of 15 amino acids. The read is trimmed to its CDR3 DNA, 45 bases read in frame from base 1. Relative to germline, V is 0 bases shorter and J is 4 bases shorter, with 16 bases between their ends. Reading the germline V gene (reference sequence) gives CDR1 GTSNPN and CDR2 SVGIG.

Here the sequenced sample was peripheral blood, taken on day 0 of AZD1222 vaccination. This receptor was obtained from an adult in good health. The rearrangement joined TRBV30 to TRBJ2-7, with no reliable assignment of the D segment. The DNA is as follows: TGTGCCTGGAGTGTCGGCAGGTCCACTTCTTACGAGCAGTACTTC. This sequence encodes CAWSVGRSTSYEQYF.